This T cell receptor beta chain emerged from a study of blood T cells in healthy people across ages. This clonotype was detected a few times. No antigen is known for it. CDR3 length equals 14 residues. The germline V gene has CDR1 SGHRS and CDR2 YFSETQ. The ends lost 5 bases at V and 5 bases at J; junction bases unmatched: 7. Isolation of PBMCs gave at least 6 million cells per sample. Findings and caveats of the study: Per million T cells, the diversity of TCR beta decreased roughly linearly as age advanced. It was the long-lived donors that had more naive CD4+ cells and higher diversity than aged donors.

Next came a second PCR, run for about 7 to 12 cycles, which used a sample-barcoded 5' primer along with a J-beta primer mix. Through a template-switch adaptor with 12 random nucleotides, each cDNA molecule received a tag. TCRdb re-analysed the 5' RACE reads in MiXCR, keeping a single row per CDR3 protein. The sample shows under 1 million distinct CDR3 sequences, 40% to 50% of them seen only once. The TCR was taken from a man in his sixties in good health. The chain has TRBV5-1 and TRBJ2-1; 7 nucleotides match TRBD2. The sample comprised blood. CDR3 in DNA: TGCGCCAGCAGGAGAGCGGGGCTTAACAATGAGCAGTTCTTC. This sequence encodes CASRRAGLNNEQFF.